This T cell receptor beta chain was sequenced during a study of T cell changes during pregnancy in multiple sclerosis. Measured with immunoSEQ multiplex PCR; TCRdb has only the in-frame clones, and not every one. The sample carries tens of thousands of clones, roughly 94% recorded once. CDR1 and CDR2 (germline): SGHRS, YFSETQ. Trimming removed 4 bases from V and 5 bases from J, with 15 bases in between. The length of the CDR3 is 14 residues. J is TRBJ2-5 and V is TRBV5-1, with a weak D call TRBD1 (7 bases). The clonotype comes from a female donor in good health, enrolled as a control in a pregnancy study. Material: peripheral blood, obtained in the second trimester of pregnancy. The DNA of the CDR3 is TGCGCCAGCAGCGGGTCCAGGGGGAGGGAGACCCAGTACTTC. This encodes CASSGSRGRETQYF.